This TCR beta chain stems from a study of T cell responses to AZD1222 COVID-19 vaccine. About the study: The study pooled second doses at about 4 or about 12 weeks. Findings and limits, study-wide: There were mostly white British donors and more females than males, and clonal diversity was possibly underestimated. Per reports, nearly half of all spike-specific TCRs target regions that are unmutated in variants. Elevations in Spike-specific TCR breadth and depth followed administration of two AZD1222 doses.

In regard to this clone: Its matching antigen is unknown.

Only in-frame clones appear in the TCRdb table, and some are missing; sequencing was by immunoSEQ multiplex PCR. The sample consists of some 130,000 clones, over 75% of them appearing once. This CDR3 spans 11 amino acids. V lost 3 bases to trimming and J lost 4 bases, with 4 bases between them. Germline V gene sequence: CDR1 MDHEN, CDR2 SYDVKM. Sample: peripheral blood, taken on day 0 of AZD1222 vaccination. The receptor was isolated from an adult in good health. The chain links TRBV28 to TRBJ2-7; no firm D call. CDR3 DNA: TGTGCCAGCAGTTTCAATTACGAGCAGTACTTC. Translated: CASSFNYEQYF.